Detailed here is one T cell receptor (beta chain). Antigen: not known. Its ends do not fully match the called genes, so a read error is possible. The sample comes from a study of graft-versus-host responses after intestinal transplantation. Germline V gene lookup returns CDR1 SGHRS and CDR2 YFSETQ. The CDR3 runs to 13 residues. The table came from immunoSEQ multiplex PCR; TCRdb's copy has only in-frame clones and leaves some out. Among over 70,000 clones listed, about 94% were seen once. The chain links TRBV5-1 to TRBJ1-5; a weak D match, TRBD1 (5 bases). This clonotype originated in a human donor who received an intestinal transplant. Sequenced here: unstimulated CD8+ T cells sorted from spleen or lymph node cells, sampled before intestinal transplant. The chain's CDR3 is CASSFDSDQPRHF. The CDR3 region has the DNA TGCGCCAGCAGCTTTGACAGTGATCAGCCCCGGCATTTT.